This T cell receptor (beta chain) was identified in a study of blood T cell repertoires in COVID-19. Study-wide context: The United States, Italy and Spain provided the acute and convalescent COVID-19 samples.

This clone has only one observation. V lost 3 bases and J lost 7; bases outside the gene matches: 5. Germline assignment: CDR1 ENHRY and CDR2 SYGVKD. The CDR3 has 14 residues. Original data processing: Estimation of nucleated cell counts was performed using reference gene primer amplification. The protocol was immunoSEQ multiplex PCR, while the TCRdb copy is restricted to in-frame clones and leaves out a portion. Clone size and the V and J calls come from that table; the DNA yielded D and trimming. This sample carries under 75,000 clones, about 81% of them seen once, and the ten largest clones take roughly 14%.

This chain uses TRBV10-3 with TRBJ2-7; 11 bases agree with TRBD2. Sequencing used peripheral blood. This sequence originates from an elderly man with acute or convalescent COVID-19. The CDR3 region has the DNA TGTGCCATCAGTGAACTAGCGGGAGCGGGGGAGCAGTACTTC. Amino acids: CAISELAGAGEQYF.